This TCR beta chain originates from a study of blood T cell repertoires in COVID-19. Study background: Samples representing acute and convalescent COVID-19 were sourced from the United States, Italy and Spain.

This clone occurred many times. In the authors' workflow: It was from reference gene primer amplification that nucleated cell counts were estimated. Produced via immunoSEQ multiplex PCR; TCRdb's table is partial and in-frame only. For V, J and clone size, that table is used; D and trimming come from the DNA. The table lists 340,000 or so clones, roughly 84% of them singletons, with 1% in the top ten. This receptor was identified in a man aged 50-59 years with active or convalescent COVID-19. Specimen: peripheral blood.

CDR3 coding DNA: TGTGCCAGCAGCTTAGTGTCAGGGGTTTCCTACGAGCAGTACTTC. It is translated as CASSLVSGVSYEQYF. J is TRBJ2-7 and V is TRBV7-2, with a possible D match to TRBD1 (6 bases). This CDR3 contains 15 residues. Germline lookup yields CDR1 SGHTA and CDR2 FQGNSA. Trimming cost V 1 base and J 1 base, with 11 bases left between them.